This TCR beta chain originates from a study of T cell responses to AZD1222 COVID-19 vaccine. Study at large: Analysis merged second doses at about 4 or about 12 weeks. Study-level points and caveats: When two AZD1222 doses had been given, Spike-specific TCR breadth and depth rose. It should be noted that donors were predominantly white British and more often female, and clonal diversity was possibly underestimated.

V shed 4 bases and J shed 7 bases, with 17 bases lying between them. This CDR3 has 15 residues. Per the germline V gene, CDR1 is LNHDA and CDR2 is SQIVND (reference sequence). Data came from immunoSEQ multiplex PCR; TCRdb stores just in-frame clones and leaves some out. The table includes some 150,000 clones, 88% detected once. A word on this clone: The target antigen is unknown.

The clonotype originates from an adult in good health. The chain combines TRBV19 with TRBJ2-1; D unresolved. Sample: peripheral blood, taken on day 0 of AZD1222 vaccination. Here the CDR3 DNA reads TGTGCCAGTAGTACCAGTGGGCTAGATGGGAATGAGCAGTTCTTC. Translation gives CASSTSGLDGNEQFF.